Presented here are 5 T cell receptor beta chains from one specimen sequenced in a study of Graves' ophthalmopathy and Graves' hyperthyroidism. The study amplified TCR beta CDR3 regions using RNA transcripts. HTBI primers served in a first-round RT-PCR, which a second-round multiplex PCR followed. From the multiplex PCR reads, TCRdb called clonotypes with MiXCR, one entry per CDR3 protein. The profile shows under 800,000 distinct CDR3 sequences, 22% of them singletons. The sequenced material came from peripheral blood. The receptors shown here come from a woman under 30 with stable Graves' hyperthyroidism. Some clones in this sample may be carry-over from other donors' samples.

This clonotype was recorded at least ten times. This chain joins TRBV5-5 and TRBJ2-2; D is undetermined. The CDR3 is 14 amino acids. The V gene's germline CDR1 is SGHKS and CDR2 YYEKEE (reference sequence). The V gene lost 0 bases and the J gene lost 4 bases, with 7 bases spanning the gap. CDR3: CASSLDYVTGELFF. The CDR3 DNA reads as TGTGCCAGCAGCTTGGACTACGTCACCGGGGAGCTGTTTTTT. The full variable domain, in which reference TRBV5-5 and TRBJ2-2 provide the parts outside the CDR3, is DAGVTQSPTHLIKTRGQQVTLRCSPISGHKSVSWYQQVLGQGPQFIFQYYEKEERGRGNFPDRFSARQFPNYSSELNVNALLLGDSALYLCASSLDYVTGELFFGEGSRLTVL.

Comments on this clonotype: One end of the junction is discordant with germline, which a read error may explain. This chain connects TRBV12-3 or TRBV12-4 to TRBJ2-4, with a weak D call TRBD2 (6 bases). The CDR3 runs 11 residues. CDR3 loop: CASSFGSHFHF. The CDR3 bases are TGTGCCAGCAGTTTCGGGAGCCATTTTCACTTC.

Worth noting for this clonotype: This may arise from a read error, as a much more abundant clone is one base away. This chain links TRBV11-3 with TRBJ2-5; 10 bases align to TRBD1. V shed 4 bases and J 4 bases; nucleotides not matched to a gene: 12. Looked up from germline, CDR1 is SGHNT and CDR2 is YENEEA. There are 17 residues in the CDR3. CDR3 in amino acids: CASSSHGGQGHRETQYF. The CDR3 bases are TGTGCCAGCAGCTCACACGGGGGACAGGGGCACCGAGAGACCCAGTACTTC. Drawing the rest from reference TRBV11-3 and TRBJ2-5, the complete variable domain is EAGVVQSPRYKIIEKKQPVAFWCNPISGHNTLYWYLQNLGQGPELLIRYENEEAVDDSQLPKDRFSAERLKGVDSTLKIQPAELGDSAVYLCASSSHGGQGHRETQYFGPGTRLLVL.

This clonotype was counted ten times or more. The V and J genes are TRBV6-1 and TRBJ1-2, with 7 bases identical to TRBD1. Germline values: CDR1 MNHNS, CDR2 SASEGT. V dropped 1 base and J dropped 7; count of bases not matched to a gene: 12. The CDR3 is 16 amino acids. This CDR3 reads CASSEVSSVQGTGYTF. DNA of the CDR3: TGTGCCAGCAGTGAAGTGTCCTCGGTACAGGGGACTGGCTACACCTTC.

This clonotype turned up a few times. The chain couples TRBV24-1 to TRBJ1-2; no reliable D call. Trimming took off 4 bases at V and 7 bases at J, with 15 bases between the two ends. The germline V gene has CDR1 KGHDR and CDR2 SFDVKD. This CDR3 comprises 14 residues. The CDR3 is CATSDPTIRRGYTF. The CDR3 DNA reads TGTGCCACCAGTGACCCGACTATTCGTCGTGGCTACACCTTC.